These 10 T cell receptor beta chains originate from one sample sequenced in a study of blood T cells in healthy people across ages. With a J-beta primer mix and a sample-barcoded 5' primer, a second PCR ran about 7 to 11 cycles. TCRdb reprocessed the 5' RACE reads via MiXCR and lists one record per CDR3 protein. Among 600,000 to 800,000 distinct CDR3 sequences listed, 20% to 25% were seen once. The specimen sequenced was blood. These receptors all stem from a man aged 70-80 years in good health.

V and J are TRBV28 and TRBJ2-7; 7 bases map to TRBD1. Germline V gene data show CDR1 as MDHEN and CDR2 as SYDVKM. Trimming at V came to 4 bases and at J to 3 bases, leaving 9 bases not matched to a gene. The CDR3 covers 15 residues. The CDR3 DNA sequence: TGTGCCAGCAGTTCCCCGACAGGGCCCCACTACGAGCAGTACTTC. Translation gives CASSSPTGPHYEQYF.

CDR3 in amino acids: CRGNRGLPPDTQYF. The CDR3 DNA is TGCAGGGGCAACAGGGGACTCCCGCCAGATACGCAGTATTTT. The chain joins TRBV29-1 to TRBJ2-3, with D tentatively TRBD1 (7 bases). CDR1 SQVTM and CDR2 ANQGSEA come from the germline V gene. The CDR3 runs to 14 residues.

This clonotype has at least ten counts. The rearrangement joins TRBV29-1 to TRBJ2-3; possible D gene TRBD1, 6 bases. Germline V gives CDR1 SQVTM, CDR2 ANQGSEA. With 4 bases removed from V and 2 bases from J, the gap between germline ends came to 13 bases. The CDR3 covers 14 residues. The chain's CDR3 is CSVGDQGTTDTQYF. The CDR3 nucleotides are TGCAGCGTTGGGGACCAGGGGACCACAGATACGCAGTATTTT.

This clonotype was seen more than once but under ten times. The rearrangement links TRBV4-1 to TRBJ2-1; 9 positions match TRBD2. This CDR3 has 17 residues. The V segment lost 1 base and the J segment 0 bases; nucleotides outside the gene matches: 4. Germline CDR1 reads MGHRA; CDR2 reads YSYEKL. This CDR3 is CASSQAASGISYNEQFF. CDR3 DNA sequence: TGCGCCAGCAGCCAAGCGGCTAGCGGGATCTCCTACAATGAGCAGTTCTTC.

This chain connects TRBV7-2 to TRBJ2-5, with 7 bases matching TRBD2. The better agreement between TRBJ2-7 and the DNA end casts doubt on the J call. Germline assignment: CDR1 SGHTA and CDR2 FQGNSA. There are 15 residues in the CDR3. As DNA, the CDR3 is TGTGCCAGCAGCTTACAAGCTAGCGGATCCTACGAGCAGTACTTC. Protein product: CASSLQASGSYEQYF.

This sequence joins TRBV4-1 and TRBJ1-2; D not resolved. Germline CDR1 MGHRA, CDR2 YSYEKL. The CDR3 is made up of 13 amino acids. V lost 6 bases and J 8 bases, leaving 16 bases between the germline ends. CDR3 in DNA: TGCGCCAGCAGTCAAATAGGCCGTGGGGGCTACACCTTC. Residues: CASSQIGRGGYTF.

The V call is TRBV6-6, the J call TRBJ1-5; D is unresolved. The V gene's germline CDR1 is MNHNY and CDR2 SVGAGI (reference sequence). This CDR3 is built from 14 residues. The V gene lost 10 bases and the J gene lost 1 base, with 14 bases spanning the gap. DNA of the CDR3: TGTGCCACCGCCCACCCAACCAGCAATCAGCCCCAGCATTTT. It translates to CATAHPTSNQPQHF.

Points on this clonotype: This is likely a read error, given that the CDR3 carries no conserved phenylalanine or tryptophan at its end. The chain recombines TRBV14 with TRBJ2-1, with TRBD2 matching over 7 bases. CDR1 and CDR2 (germline): SGHDN, FVKESK. This CDR3 has 16 amino acids. With V trimmed by 2 bases and J by 1 base, 5 bases remained unmatched. The CDR3 spells CASSQLGGPSYNEQFL. The CDR3 nucleotides read TGTGCCAGCAGCCAACTGGGAGGGCCGTCCTACAATGAGCAGTTCCTC.

This clonotype came up a few times. This chain connects TRBV5-1 to TRBJ1-2, with no clear D. Germline CDR1 is SGHRS and CDR2 is YFSETQ. The ends were cut back, 4 bases at V and 6 bases at J, with 10 bases in the middle. CDR3 size: 12 residues. The CDR3 sequence: CASSGNEDGYTF. The CDR3 nucleotides read TGCGCCAGCAGCGGCAACGAGGATGGCTACACCTTC. Filled out from reference TRBV5-1 and TRBJ1-2, the complete variable domain reads KAGVTQTPRYLIKTRGQQVTLSCSPISGHRSVSWYQQTPGQGLQFLFEYFSETQRNKGNFPGRFSGRQFSNSRSEMNVSTLELGDSALYLCASSGNEDGYTFGSGTRLTVV.

This clonotype has more than one count but fewer than ten. The chain combines TRBV20-1 with TRBJ2-5; tentative D call: TRBD1 (5 bases). With 6 bases removed from V and 5 bases from J, the gap between germline ends came to 19 bases. Germline lookup yields CDR1 DFQATT and CDR2 SNEGSKA (reference sequence). CDR3 length: 14 residues. In nucleotides, the CDR3 is TGCAGTGCGTCGAAGGGGCTTTTCGGCGAGACCCAGTACTTC. It is translated as CSASKGLFGETQYF.